These 17 T cell receptor beta chains came from one sample sequenced in a study of T cell responses to AZD1222 COVID-19 vaccine. The assay was immunoSEQ multiplex PCR, and TCRdb's table has in-frame clones only and misses some. The table has under 120,000 clones, around 94% seen once. The material was peripheral blood, obtained on day 0 of AZD1222 vaccination. The source of these receptors is an adult in good health.

The chain recombines TRBV5-4 with TRBJ1-5; 8 bases agree with TRBD1. Germline CDR1 SGHNT, CDR2 YYREEE (reference sequence). V dropped 3 bases and J dropped 1; count of bases not matched to a gene: 9. CDR3 length equals 17 residues. The CDR3 is CASSYLGQGGSNQPQHF. For the CDR3, the DNA is TGTGCCAGCAGCTACCTTGGACAGGGTGGAAGCAATCAGCCCCAGCATTTT.

The V and J genes are TRBV5-6 and TRBJ1-1; 7 nucleotides align to TRBD1. CDR1 SGHDT and CDR2 YYEEEE come from the germline V gene. The CDR3 has 15 amino acids. V trimming: 3 bases; J trimming: 1 base; junction bases outside the gene matches: 6. This CDR3 reads CASSYRQGWNTEAFF. CDR3 nucleotide sequence: TGTGCCAGCAGCTACCGACAGGGTTGGAACACTGAAGCTTTCTTT.

The chain uses TRBV3-1 (or the pseudogene TRBV3-2) and TRBJ2-7, with 15 bases lining up with TRBD2. With V trimmed by 9 bases and J by 2 bases, 8 bases remained unmatched. The germline V gene encodes CDR1 LGHDT and CDR2 YNNKEL (reference sequence). The CDR3 runs 16 residues. This CDR3 reads CASPGLAGGLPYEQYF. In DNA, the CDR3 is TGTGCCAGTCCGGGACTAGCGGGGGGCCTCCCCTACGAGCAGTACTTC.

V gene TRBV19 combines with J gene TRBJ2-1; unclear D gene. The V gene lost 3 bases and the J gene lost 15 bases, with 12 bases spanning the gap. CDR1 is LNHDA, CDR2 SQIVND, per germline (reference sequence). The CDR3 extends over 11 amino acids. The CDR3 DNA reads TGTGCCAGTAGTATGTTCCAGAAGCGGTTCTTC. Translation gives CASSMFQKRFF.

The chain is built from TRBV30 and TRBJ1-1; 7 bases line up with TRBD1. The CDR3 sequence is 11 residues long. V lost 3 bases and J lost 13; bases outside the gene matches: 8. CDR1 is GTSNPN and CDR2 is SVGIG in the germline V gene (reference sequence). As DNA, the CDR3 is TGTGCCTGGAGGACCGGGACAGCGGGTTTCTTT. Amino acid sequence: CAWRTGTAGFF.

V gene TRBV7-3 combines with J gene TRBJ2-1; weak D call: TRBD2 (5 bases). CDR3 length equals 15 residues. With 1 base removed from V and 2 bases from J, the gap between germline ends came to 9 bases. Germline V gene sequence: CDR1 SGHTA, CDR2 FQGTGA. CDR3 in DNA: TGTGCCAGCAGCTTAATATCGGGAACCTACAATGAGCAGTTCTTC. Translation gives CASSLISGTYNEQFF.

V and J are TRBV11-2 and TRBJ1-2; possible D gene TRBD1, 5 bases. CDR3 length: 12 residues. Germline CDR1 reads SGHAT; CDR2 reads FQNNGV. The V end was cut by 8 bases, the J end by 2 bases, with 9 bases between. In nucleotides, the CDR3 is TGTGCCAGCCGCGCAGGGAACTATGGCTACACCTTC. Translated, it gives CASRAGNYGYTF. The full variable domain, in which reference TRBV11-2 and TRBJ1-2 provide the parts outside the CDR3, is EAGVAQSPRYKIIEKRQSVAFWCNPISGHATLYWYQQILGQGPKLLIQFQNNGVVDDSQLPKDRFSAERLKGVDSTLKIQPAKLEDSAVYLCASRAGNYGYTFGSGTRLTVV.

This chain uses TRBV5-1 with TRBJ1-6; D gene uncertain. Germline lookup yields CDR1 SGHRS and CDR2 YFSETQ. V was trimmed by 0 bases and J by 8 bases, leaving 6 bases between them. CDR3 length equals 13 residues. The CDR3 loop reads CASSLGTDSPLHF. The CDR3 DNA reads as TGCGCCAGCAGCTTGGGTACAGATTCACCCCTCCACTTT. Variable domain in full (rest from reference TRBV5-1 and TRBJ1-6): KAGVTQTPRYLIKTRGQQVTLSCSPISGHRSVSWYQQTPGQGLQFLFEYFSETQRNKGNFPGRFSGRQFSNSRSEMNVSTLELGDSALYLCASSLGTDSPLHFGNGTRLTVT.

The V call is TRBV5-1, the J call TRBJ2-5; 10 positions agree with TRBD2. J lost 5 bases, V lost 4 bases, and 14 bases had no gene match. CDR1 SGHRS and CDR2 YFSETQ come from the germline V gene. This CDR3 spans 17 amino acids. CDR3 in amino acids: CASSITPPSGRGETQYF. The CDR3 nucleotides are TGCGCCAGCAGCATAACACCCCCAAGCGGGAGGGGCGAGACCCAGTACTTC.

The chain links TRBV19 to TRBJ2-5, with a weak D call TRBD2 (5 bases). V gave up 6 bases and J gave up 1 base, with 9 bases separating them. Germline V gene data show CDR1 as LNHDA and CDR2 as SQIVND (reference sequence). This CDR3 region has 13 residues. The CDR3 DNA reads TGTGCCAGTAGAGGTCTAGCCCAAGAGACCCAGTACTTC. It specifies CASRGLAQETQYF.

The J gene is TRBJ1-1, the V gene TRBV5-6; a possible D gene is TRBD1 (6 bases). The CDR3 covers 14 residues. V was trimmed by 3 bases and J by 1 base, leaving 10 bases between them. The germline V gene has CDR1 SGHDT and CDR2 YYEEEE. CDR3: CASSSRTANTEAFF. In DNA form, the CDR3 reads TGTGCCAGCAGCTCAAGGACAGCGAACACTGAAGCTTTCTTT.

The DNA for the CDR3 is TGTGCCAGCAGCTTAGCAAGGATGGGAAACACCATATATTTT. It yields the protein CASSLARMGNTIYF. The chain joins TRBV11-3 to TRBJ1-3; D remains ambiguous. Trimming took off 1 base at V and 4 bases at J, with 8 bases between the two ends. Germline V gene sequence: CDR1 SGHNT, CDR2 YENEEA. This CDR3 has 14 residues.

V usage is TRBV27 and J usage is TRBJ2-7; D gene uncertain. V was trimmed by 5 bases and J by 3 bases, leaving 8 bases between them. CDR3 length equals 12 residues. Per the germline V gene, CDR1 is MNHEY and CDR2 is SMNVEV (reference sequence). CDR3: CASSPTGYEQYF. The CDR3 nucleotides read TGTGCCAGCAGTCCCACCGGCTACGAGCAGTACTTC.

The chain joins TRBV6-5 to TRBJ1-3; a weak D match, TRBD1 (6 bases). The CDR3 is 14 residues long. V was pared by 8 bases and J by 6 bases, with 17 bases between. In germline, CDR1 is MNHEY, CDR2 SVGAGI. The CDR3 loop reads CASGSQGTANTIYF. DNA for the CDR3: TGTGCCAGCGGGTCCCAGGGGACGGCAAACACCATATATTTT.

This clone was seen once. The V call is TRBV28, the J call TRBJ2-3; 9 nucleotides agree with TRBD2. Germline lookup yields CDR1 MDHEN and CDR2 SYDVKM. The CDR3 length is 16 residues. Trimming removed 2 bases from V and 3 bases from J; junction bases left unmatched: 6. The CDR3: CASSLGIAGETDTQYF. DNA of the CDR3: TGTGCCAGCAGTTTAGGGATAGCGGGGGAGACAGATACGCAGTATTTT.

DNA of the CDR3: TGTGCCAGCAGCTCTGATGGTAGCGGGATCACCGGGGAGCTGTTTTTT. Encoded protein: CASSSDGSGITGELFF. The rearrangement links TRBV7-2 to TRBJ2-2, with 8 bases fitting TRBD2. V lost 4 bases and J lost 4; bases outside the gene matches: 8. CDR1 SGHTA and CDR2 FQGNSA come from the germline V gene. The CDR3 consists of 16 residues.

V usage is TRBV19 and J usage is TRBJ1-5; TRBD1 is a possible D gene (5 bases). V lost 6 bases and J lost 0, with 15 bases in between. The CDR3 is 16 residues long. Looked up from germline, CDR1 is LNHDA and CDR2 is SQIVND (reference sequence). The CDR3 loop is CASSKAGYYSNQPQHF. The CDR3 bases are TGTGCCAGTAGCAAAGCAGGGTACTATAGCAATCAGCCCCAGCATTTT.